What follows is one TCR beta chain and its context. Only in-frame clones appear in the TCRdb table, and some are missing; sequencing was by immunoSEQ multiplex PCR. The table lists about 150,000 clones, roughly 87% of them singletons. This CDR3 has 15 amino acids. Germline V gene lookup returns CDR1 SGHDN and CDR2 FVKESK. J was trimmed by 5 bases and V by 4 bases; bases with no gene match: 4. The data stem from a study of cytomegalovirus exposure and HLA in healthy donors. Source material: PBMCs. This clonotype originated in a young woman in good health and CMV-seropositive. The rearrangement links TRBV14 to TRBJ1-6, with 8 bases identical to TRBD1. The CDR3 spells CASSPRQGNNSPLHF. The DNA of the CDR3 is TGTGCCAGCAGCCCAAGACAGGGGAATAATTCACCCCTCCACTTT.